This is a list of T cell receptor beta chains from one sample in a study of T cells in Graves' hyperthyroidism and ophthalmopathy. Via MiXCR, TCRdb re-called the multiplex PCR reads, giving one row per CDR3 protein. This sample has about 640,000 distinct CDR3 sequences, with about 14% found just once. Sequenced: blood. These receptors were taken from a woman aged 50 to 65 with Graves' ophthalmopathy. Both conserved end residues are part of each CDR3. Some rows have no size entry. The others give once, few or many, or a class for an expanded clone.

TRBV9	NA	CASRLAGGRNEQFF
TRBV5-6	few	CASSPGPASYEQYF
TRBV28	NA	CASSLGRVGNQPQHF
TRBV7-2	many	CASSADRGSLEQYF
TRBV6-2/TRBV6-3	NA	CASSAGTGDNSPLHF
TRBV30	many	CAWRRGAGGAFF
TRBV7-9	many	CASSLSIMNTEAFF
TRBV6-1	few	CAIPILTGTPDTQYF
TRBV29-1	NA	CSVDDREPSQPQHF
TRBV6-1	few	CASSATWGGTEAFF
TRBV28	many	CASSRAGLSDTQYF
TRBV19	NA	CASTAGQDLSYEQYF
TRBV6-1	many	CASNRLAGSYNEQFF
TRBV28	NA	CASSLRLTGGGSNQPQHF
TRBV10-3	many	CAIRTGLSYEQYF
TRBV28	NA	CASRPQATEAFF
TRBV7-2	many	CASSFYLGRAEETQYF
TRBV14	NA	CACSQDWTSGTYEQYF
TRBV24-1	NA	CATSDWSGRANEQFF
TRBV6-6	few	CASSYPRVGGQGKETQYF
TRBV20-1	few	CSGLGPTLGNQPQHF
TRBV6-6	NA	CASSYSNGGYTF
TRBV13	many	CASSLGGGRGEDGYTF
TRBV12-3/TRBV12-4	many	CASSLGFRNSPLHF
TRBV7-2	many	CASSPGLVRVEQYF
TRBV4-1	NA	CASSQDLSAGGPGEQYF
TRBV11-2	many	CASSWDTGELFF
TRBV4-3	NA	CASSQEWSRTYEQYF
TRBV7-9	many	CASSLDGRSWEQYF
TRBV20-1	NA	CSARVLADTDTQYF
TRBV24-1	NA	CATSDSGTHHNEQFF
TRBV2	many	CASSGEGATEAFF
TRBV28	many	CASSPGQGAINEQFF
TRBV6-5	many	CASSYPDGANTGELFF
TRBV18	NA	CASSQSKNAEAFF
TRBV5-1	few	CASSLEGPGVFYDEKLFF
TRBV28	many	CASSLLSGGDQPQHF
TRBV24-1	many	CATSDEIGSSYNEQFF
TRBV19	NA	CARSSLGATYEQYF
TRBV27	NA	CASSSEGYSNQPQHF
TRBV12-5	many	CASGPGTGGTEAFF
TRBV3-1	NA	CASSPTGGMFSNQPQHF
TRBV28	many	CASKGTTYEQYF
TRBV20-1	many	CSAPDYRANTEAFF
TRBV7-2	many	CASSFRDGGTEAFF
TRBV6-1	many	CASSIELNTEAFF
TRBV7-2	many	CASSLARNRATDTQYF
TRBV3-1	NA	CASSQDLPRLAGRNIQYF
TRBV2	few	CASSMYTSTNEKLFF
TRBV4-1	many	CASNLGEGSGTEAFF
TRBV20-1	few	CSARGQIAQPQHF
TRBV6-4	NA	CASSFRAGGPKVSDTGELFF
TRBV6-1	once	CASSIRDLYGYTF
TRBV6-2/TRBV6-3	NA	CASKEGGYEQYF
TRBV12-3/TRBV12-4	few	CASSLGLSWETQYF
TRBV10-3	many	CAISEFGWRGTGAVNEQFF